Shown below are 25 T cell receptor beta chains from a single sample sequenced in a study of blood T cell repertoires in COVID-19. Sequencing was performed with immunoSEQ multiplex PCR; in TCRdb, only in-frame clones are kept and a portion is missing. Of some 350,000 clones listed, 85% to 90% are singletons. The sequencing input was peripheral blood. Receptor source: a man between 18 and 35 years old with active or convalescent COVID-19.

This chain joins TRBV7-9 and TRBJ2-7; 10 bases align to TRBD2. The length of the CDR3 is 16 residues. The V segment lost 5 bases and the J segment 2 bases; nucleotides outside the gene matches: 9. Germline V lookup: CDR1 SEHNR, CDR2 FQNEAQ (reference sequence). CDR3 in DNA: TGTGCCAGCAGCCCAAAGGGCCTAGCGGGGGCCTACGAGCAGTACTTC. Protein sequence: CASSPKGLAGAYEQYF. The full variable domain, with the rest looked up from reference TRBV7-9 and TRBJ2-7, is DTGVSQNPRHKITKRGQNVTFRCDPISEHNRLYWYRQTLGQGPEFLTYFQNEAQLEKSRLLSDRFSAERPKGSFSTLEIQRTEQGDSAMYLCASSPKGLAGAYEQYFGPGTRLTVT.

The J gene is TRBJ2-1, the V gene TRBV28; D uncertain. Per germline, CDR1 MDHEN and CDR2 SYDVKM. Between the trimmed V and J ends, which lost 7 bases and 8 bases, there was a span of 21 bases. The CDR3 is made up of 15 amino acids. The CDR3 protein is CASIEESPRLHEQFF. CDR3 coding DNA: TGTGCCAGCATCGAAGAGAGCCCCAGGTTACATGAGCAGTTCTTC.

In its sample, this clone was seen a few times. This chain joins TRBV7-3 and TRBJ2-3; 10 nucleotides agree with TRBD1. This CDR3 is built from 16 residues. Germline loops: CDR1 SGHTA, CDR2 FQGTGA. V shed 5 bases, J shed 1 base, and the junction held 6 bases outside the gene matches. CDR3: CASSALGTGGTDTQYF. The CDR3, as DNA: TGTGCCAGCAGCGCCCTTGGGACAGGGGGCACAGATACGCAGTATTTT.

The rearrangement joins TRBV9 to TRBJ1-3; tentative D call: TRBD1 (6 bases). This CDR3 is 17 amino acids long. Germline CDR1 and CDR2: SGDLS and YYNGEE. Trimming removed 1 base at V and 0 bases at J, with 14 bases between. The CDR3 DNA follows: TGTGCCAGCAGCGTATTACCGGACAGTGACTCTGGAAACACCATATATTTT. This codes for CASSVLPDSDSGNTIYF. The full variable domain, with the rest looked up from reference TRBV9 and TRBJ1-3, is DSGVTQTPKHLITATGQRVTLRCSPRSGDLSVYWYQQSLDQGLQFLIQYYNGEERAKGNILERFSAQQFPDLHSELNLSSLELGDSALYFCASSVLPDSDSGNTIYFGEGSWLTVV.

The chain joins TRBV5-6 to TRBJ2-3; 11 bases are a match to TRBD2. Losses at the gene ends were 0 bases for V and 5 bases for J; bases not matched to a gene: 8. The CDR3 contains 17 residues. Germline V CDR1 and CDR2: SGHDT, YYEEEE. The CDR3 loop is CASSLVLAGGPRDTQYF. CDR3 nucleotides: TGTGCCAGCAGCTTGGTGTTAGCGGGGGGGCCCCGAGATACGCAGTATTTT.

About this clone: The junction departs from the called germline gene at one end, perhaps through a read error. The chain couples TRBV28 to TRBJ1-3; D remains ambiguous. The CDR3 spans 10 residues. CDR1 is MDHEN, CDR2 SYDVKM, per germline. In DNA form, the CDR3 reads TGTGCCAGCAGTGGACGACGAGCGGCTTTT. Protein: CASSGRRAAF.

This chain joins TRBV5-6 and TRBJ2-7; 7 bases match TRBD2. Trimming took 10 bases from V and 3 from J; bases not matched to a gene: 7. The CDR3 sequence is 12 residues long. The germline CDR1 and CDR2 sequences are SGHDT and YYEEEE. The CDR3 here is CASGEGYYEQYF. The CDR3 DNA follows: TGTGCCTCGGGGGAGGGATACTACGAGCAGTACTTC.

This chain links TRBV9 with TRBJ2-7; TRBD1 matches 7 bases. The V segment lost 4 bases and the J segment 0 bases; nucleotides outside the gene matches: 7. This CDR3 has 15 amino acids. The germline CDR1 and CDR2 sequences are SGDLS and YYNGEE. The CDR3 is CASSLRTGSSYEQYF. CDR3 nucleotides: TGTGCCAGCAGCTTAAGGACAGGCAGCTCCTACGAGCAGTACTTC.

This chain joins TRBV7-6 and TRBJ2-7; no clear D gene. The CDR3 length is 15 residues. Looked up from germline, CDR1 is SGHVS and CDR2 is FNYEAQ. Trimming removed 5 bases from V and 3 bases from J, with 17 bases in between. As DNA, the CDR3 is TGTGCCAGCAGCCCGAGGTCCCTACCAGACTACGAGCAGTACTTC. It encodes CASSPRSLPDYEQYF.

The gene calls are TRBV29-1 and TRBJ2-5; the D is unclear. CDR1 SQVTM and CDR2 ANQGSEA come from the germline V gene. The CDR3 has 14 amino acids. Deletions cut 2 bases from V and 8 bases from J, with 18 bases between. CDR3 nucleotides: TGCAGCGTTGAATCGAACAGACACAAGAAAACCCAGTACTTC. Protein product: CSVESNRHKKTQYF. The whole variable domain, remainder taken from reference TRBV29-1 and TRBJ2-5, is SAVISQKPSRDICQRGTSLTIQCQVDSQVTMMFWYRQQPGQSLTLIATANQGSEATYESGFVIDKFPISRPNLTFSTLTVSNMSPEDSSIYLCSVESNRHKKTQYFGPGTRLLVL.

The chain links TRBV10-3 to TRBJ1-1; D remains unclear. Germline V gene sequence: CDR1 ENHRY, CDR2 SYGVKD. CDR3 length: 12 amino acids. The ends were cut back, 6 bases at V and 5 bases at J, with 10 bases in the middle. The CDR3 spells CAISEIATEAFF. CDR3 in DNA: TGTGCCATCAGCGAAATAGCGACTGAAGCTTTCTTT.

The chain combines TRBV12-5 with TRBJ2-2, with D hard to call. This CDR3 comprises 14 residues. Germline CDR1 LGHNT, CDR2 FRNRAP. V was clipped by 2 bases and J by 2 bases, with 6 bases between them. The CDR3: CASGLSPNTGELFF. CDR3 DNA sequence: TGTGCTAGTGGTTTGTCCCCAAACACCGGGGAGCTGTTTTTT.

On this clone: Compared with germline, one end of the junction differs, possibly owing to a read error. This sequence joins TRBV7-2 and TRBJ2-3, with 7 bases aligning to TRBD2. The V gene's germline CDR1 is SGHTA and CDR2 FQGNSA. The CDR3 loop spans 14 amino acids. In DNA, the CDR3 is TGTGCCAGCAGCACCAGCGGCCGGGGAGGGAGTTGGGATTTT. Translating it yields CASSTSGRGGSWDF.

J is TRBJ1-1 and V is TRBV28; D is uncertain. Trimming pared 6 bases from V and 1 base from J, leaving 9 bases between. The CDR3 extends over 13 amino acids. Germline CDR1 MDHEN, CDR2 SYDVKM. The CDR3 reads CASREGGNTEAFF. The CDR3 DNA reads TGTGCCAGCAGGGAGGGAGGGAACACTGAAGCTTTCTTT.

The V gene is TRBV27, the J gene TRBJ1-1, with D hard to call. The ends were cut back, 3 bases at V and 0 bases at J, with 11 bases in the middle. The CDR3 length is 15 residues. Germline loops: CDR1 MNHEY, CDR2 SMNVEV (reference sequence). Here the CDR3 reads CASSFQTRVNTEAFF. The CDR3 coding sequence is TGTGCCAGCAGTTTTCAGACACGCGTGAACACTGAAGCTTTCTTT.

The CDR3 coding sequence is TGTGCCAGCAGCGCCCGGACAGCTTACAATGAGCAGTTCTTC. Translation: CASSARTAYNEQFF. The rearrangement joins TRBV9 to TRBJ2-1; D is possibly TRBD1 (6 bases). Germline loops: CDR1 SGDLS, CDR2 YYNGEE. The CDR3 runs 14 residues. Between the trimmed V and J ends, which lost 3 bases and 4 bases, there was a span of 11 bases.

This clone was seen a few times. This chain uses TRBV28 with TRBJ1-2; D is undetermined. This CDR3 region has 15 residues. CDR1 is MDHEN, CDR2 SYDVKM, per germline. V was shortened by 5 bases and J by 7 bases, with 20 bases between the two germline ends. CDR3 region: CASSLPSRGFPGYTF. CDR3 nucleotide sequence: TGTGCCAGCAGTCTACCCTCGCGAGGGTTCCCTGGCTACACCTTC.

The chain has TRBV5-1 and TRBJ2-1; tentative D call: TRBD2 (6 bases). Germline V lookup: CDR1 SGHRS, CDR2 YFSETQ. V lost 5 bases and J 5 bases, leaving 17 bases between the germline ends. CDR3 length: 15 residues. CDR3 loop: CASRFAAGINNEQFF. The CDR3 region has the DNA TGCGCCAGCAGATTTGCAGCGGGTATAAACAATGAGCAGTTCTTC. Drawing the rest from reference TRBV5-1 and TRBJ2-1, the complete variable domain is KAGVTQTPRYLIKTRGQQVTLSCSPISGHRSVSWYQQTPGQGLQFLFEYFSETQRNKGNFPGRFSGRQFSNSRSEMNVSTLELGDSALYLCASRFAAGINNEQFFGPGTRLTVL.

The CDR3 sequence: CASSQAAGRDGELFF. CDR3 nucleotides: TGCGCCAGCAGCCAAGCGGCAGGGCGAGACGGGGAGCTGTTTTTT. V and J are TRBV4-3 and TRBJ2-2, with D possibly being TRBD1 (5 bases). The germline V and J ends were trimmed by 1 base and 7 bases, with 13 bases remaining between them. The CDR3 is 15 residues long. Per germline, CDR1 LGHNA and CDR2 YSLEER.

J is TRBJ1-5 and V is TRBV4-1; 10 bases match TRBD1. J was trimmed by 6 bases and V by 4 bases; bases with no gene match: 6. Germline CDR1 and CDR2: MGHRA and YSYEKL. The CDR3 runs to 15 residues. CDR3 in amino acids: CASSPGQGQLQPQHF. CDR3 DNA: TGCGCCAGCAGCCCGGGACAGGGGCAGCTTCAGCCCCAGCATTTT.

The V call is TRBV12-3 or TRBV12-4, the J call TRBJ2-3; D call uncertain. V lost 0 bases and J lost 12, with 10 bases in between. The CDR3 has 12 amino acids. The CDR3 DNA reads as TGTGCCAGCAGTTTAGCGCACCCTAACCAGTATTTT. This gives the protein CASSLAHPNQYF.

The CDR3 DNA sequence: TGTGCCAGCAGCCCCCGGACAGACTATGGCTACACCTTC. The encoded protein is CASSPRTDYGYTF. The rearrangement uses TRBV14 and TRBJ1-2; possible D gene TRBD1, 6 bases. The V and J ends lost 4 bases and 3 bases respectively, with 9 bases between them. The CDR3 extends over 13 amino acids. In germline, CDR1 is SGHDN, CDR2 FVKESK.

The CDR3 reads CASSFRQGADEQYF. Here the CDR3 DNA reads TGTGCCAGTAGTTTCAGACAGGGGGCGGACGAGCAGTACTTC. The rearrangement joins TRBV19 to TRBJ2-7; TRBD1 matches 10 bases. Trimming cost V 5 bases and J 5 bases; bases outside gene matches: 6. There are 14 residues in the CDR3. Germline loops: CDR1 LNHDA, CDR2 SQIVND (reference sequence).

The chain has TRBV19 and TRBJ2-1; a possible D gene is TRBD2 (6 bases). The CDR3 runs 13 residues. Germline V gene lookup returns CDR1 LNHDA and CDR2 SQIVND (reference sequence). V was clipped by 3 bases and J by 6 bases, with 9 bases between them. CDR3 bases: TGTGCCAGTAGTATCCTAGCGAGCAATGAGCAGTTCTTC. It encodes CASSILASNEQFF.

This clone appeared a single time. The rearrangement links TRBV2 to TRBJ1-4; 9 nucleotides match TRBD1. V dropped 4 bases and J dropped 7; count of bases not matched to a gene: 4. The CDR3 is 14 amino acids. The V gene's germline CDR1 is SNHLY and CDR2 FYNNEI. Here the CDR3 reads CASSVQGASEKLFF. CDR3 coding DNA: TGTGCCAGCAGTGTACAGGGGGCAAGTGAAAAACTGTTTTTT.